These 13 T cell receptor beta chains share one sample of origin, sequenced in a study of radiation and T cells in renal cell carcinoma. The table came from immunoSEQ multiplex PCR; TCRdb's copy has only in-frame clones and leaves some out. The data contain about 150,000 clones, around 90% of them singletons. The time point: blood 2 weeks post-SBRT. Treatment indicated: 15 Gy SBRT to primary tumor, nephrectomy 4 weeks later. The sequenced sample was blood, obtained from a patient whose treatment included radiotherapy and nephrectomy. These receptors were collected from a woman aged 50 to 60 with renal cell carcinoma.

V usage is TRBV18 and J usage is TRBJ1-6, with 7 bases aligning to TRBD1. CDR3 length: 14 residues. J gave up 9 bases and V 6 bases, and 8 bases lay outside the gene matches. Germline-derived CDR1 and CDR2 are KGHSH and LQKENI. For the CDR3, the DNA is TGTGCCAGCTCCCCGAGGGACAGAACTTCACCCCTCCACTTT. Translated, it gives CASSPRDRTSPLHF. The entire variable domain, with the rest obtained from reference TRBV18 and TRBJ1-6, is as follows: NAGVMQNPRHLVRRRGQEARLRCSPMKGHSHVYWYRQLPEEGLKFMVYLQKENIIDESGMPKERFSAEFPKEGPSILRIQQVVRGDSAAYFCASSPRDRTSPLHFGNGTRLTVT.

The gene calls are TRBV19 and TRBJ1-6; D not certain. Germline CDR1 and CDR2: LNHDA and SQIVND (reference sequence). V gave up 5 bases and J gave up 3 bases, with 5 bases separating them. This CDR3 spans 13 amino acids. The chain's CDR3 is CASSVDYNSPLHF. In nucleotides, the CDR3 is TGTGCCAGTAGTGTTGACTATAATTCACCCCTCCACTTT.

This sequence joins TRBV6-5 and TRBJ1-1; the D gene is possibly TRBD1 (6 bases). V dropped 7 bases and J dropped 7 bases, with 13 bases sitting between them. The CDR3 runs 12 residues. Germline loops: CDR1 MNHEY, CDR2 SVGAGI. CDR3 sequence reads: CASTQTTGEAFF. The CDR3 coding sequence is TGTGCCAGCACCCAAACGACAGGTGAAGCTTTCTTT.

The CDR3 coding sequence is TGTGCCAGCAGCTCCTACCGGGACAGGGTCTATGGCTACACCTTC. Translated: CASSSYRDRVYGYTF. J is TRBJ1-2 and V is TRBV7-2, with 9 bases lining up with TRBD1. Germline loops: CDR1 SGHTA, CDR2 FQGNSA. The CDR3 is 15 amino acids. Trimming cost V 4 bases and J 4 bases; bases outside gene matches: 7.

J is TRBJ2-7 and V is TRBV4-1; D may be TRBD1 (6 bases). The CDR3 is made up of 15 amino acids. Germline V gene lookup returns CDR1 MGHRA and CDR2 YSYEKL. V lost 0 bases, J lost 4 bases, and 13 bases lay in between. The CDR3 region is CASSQEIRGNYEQYF. CDR3 nucleotides: TGCGCCAGCAGCCAAGAGATTAGGGGGAATTACGAGCAGTACTTC.

J is TRBJ1-1 and V is TRBV19; 8 bases are shared with TRBD1. The CDR3 runs 15 residues. Trimming took 3 bases from V and 4 from J; bases not matched to a gene: 7. CDR1 and CDR2 from the germline V gene are LNHDA and SQIVND (reference sequence). CDR3 amino acids: CASSIRQGKGTEAFF. Written as DNA, the CDR3 is TGTGCCAGTAGTATTCGACAGGGGAAAGGCACTGAAGCTTTCTTT.

The chain is built from TRBV10-1 and TRBJ1-1, with no clear D. The CDR3 runs 13 residues. Germline lookup yields CDR1 WNHNN and CDR2 SYGVQD (reference sequence). V gave up 2 bases and J gave up 0 bases, with 4 bases separating them. Here the CDR3 DNA reads TGCGCCAGCAGTGAGAGGCTGAACACTGAAGCTTTCTTT. It encodes CASSERLNTEAFF.

The chain joins TRBV29-1 to TRBJ2-2, with a weak D call TRBD2 (5 bases). This CDR3 contains 13 residues. The V gene's germline CDR1 is SQVTM and CDR2 ANQGSEA. Trimming removed 4 bases at V and 4 bases at J, with 10 bases between. CDR3 in DNA: TGCAGCGTTGGGAGGCTATTCACCGGGGAGCTGTTTTTT. This encodes CSVGRLFTGELFF.

Written as DNA, the CDR3 is TGTGCCAGTAGTATAGACAGAGCCACTAACTATGGCTACACCTTC. This codes for CASSIDRATNYGYTF. V and J are TRBV19 and TRBJ1-2; D remains ambiguous. The V end was cut by 0 bases, the J end by 0 bases, with 8 bases between. The CDR3 loop spans 15 amino acids. The germline gives CDR1 LNHDA, CDR2 SQIVND (reference sequence).

The chain joins TRBV9 to TRBJ2-1; the D gene is possibly TRBD1 (7 bases). Germline CDR1 is SGDLS and CDR2 is YYNGEE. V lost 5 bases, J lost 7 bases, and 16 bases lay in between. The length of the CDR3 is 14 residues. The CDR3 protein is CASSAEEGANEQFF. Written as DNA, the CDR3 is TGTGCCAGCAGTGCTGAGGAGGGGGCGAATGAGCAGTTCTTC.

There are a few counts of this clone. Distinct nucleotide sequences in the sample also encode this CDR3. DNA of the CDR3: TGTGCCAGCAGTAGGACAGGGAACACTGAAGCTTTCTTT. This translates into CASSRTGNTEAFF. The V gene is TRBV6-6, the J gene TRBJ1-1; 7 bases align to TRBD1. The V gene end was trimmed by 5 bases and the J gene end by 1 base; junction bases not matched to a gene: 1. Looked up from germline, CDR1 is MNHNY and CDR2 is SVGAGI (reference sequence). This CDR3 has 13 amino acids.

The CDR3 coding sequence is TGTGCCACCAGGGGTTTTCAAGAGACCCAGTACTTC. As protein: CATRGFQETQYF. The chain joins TRBV5-5 to TRBJ2-5, with a weak D call TRBD1 (6 bases). Germline lookup yields CDR1 SGHKS and CDR2 YYEKEE (reference sequence). The CDR3 loop spans 12 amino acids. The V and J ends lost 9 bases and 2 bases respectively, with 11 bases between them.

V gene TRBV25-1 combines with J gene TRBJ1-6; no definite D call. CDR3 length: 14 residues. In germline, CDR1 is MGHDK, CDR2 SYGVNS. The germline V and J ends were trimmed by 5 bases and 6 bases, with 11 bases remaining between them. In DNA, the CDR3 is TGTGCCAGCAGTTACGACCGCTCTAATTCACCCCTCCACTTT. It codes for CASSYDRSNSPLHF.